These T cell receptor beta chains were read from a single sample in a study of technical replicates of blood from several donors. The repertoire was sequenced with immunoSEQ multiplex PCR; TCRdb's copy has only in-frame clones and lacks some. The data hold 55,000 to 65,000 clones, with 75% to 90% observed a single time. Sequences were obtained from PBMCs. The receptors derive from a human donor in good health. Some clones in this sample may be carry-over from other donors' samples. Each CDR3 is given with its conserved first and last residue. Each record gives: clone size, V gene, J gene, D gene, CDR3 protein, CDR3 DNA. A D gene is named only where the DNA matches it firmly. Some rows mark clone size as missing; the rest say once, few, many or name a class of expanded clone.

-	TRBV27	TRBJ2-3	-	CASNSRLAWDTQYF	TGTGCCAGTAATTCCCGCCTAGCGTGGGATACGCAGTATTTT
-	TRBV7-9	TRBJ1-5	-	CASSLDGSATQHF	TGTGCCAGCAGCTTAGATGGGAGCGCTACCCAGCATTTT
-	TRBV14	TRBJ1-1	-	CASSRLEPNTEAFF	TGTGCCAGCAGCCGACTGGAGCCGAACACTGAAGCTTTCTTT
once	TRBV5-6	TRBJ1-2	-	CASSLRGPDYGYTF	TGTGCCAGCAGCTTAAGGGGCCCGGACTATGGCTACACCTTC
few	TRBV6-5	TRBJ2-7	-	CASSLQRDKTYEQYF	TGTGCCAGCAGCCTTCAACGGGACAAGACCTACGAGCAGTACTTC
-	TRBV4-3	TRBJ2-3	-	CASSQDIESTDTQYF	TGCGCCAGCAGCCAAGATATAGAAAGCACAGATACGCAGTATTTT
few	TRBV9	TRBJ2-7	TRBD2	CASSVASGRVDEQYF	TGTGCCAGCAGCGTTGCTAGCGGGAGGGTCGACGAGCAGTACTTC
-	TRBV2	TRBJ2-5	-	CATSQNLRETQYF	TGTGCCACCTCGCAGAACTTGAGGGAGACCCAGTACTTC
-	TRBV19	TRBJ1-2	-	CASSTLGHRDYGYTF	TGTGCCAGTAGTACTCTGGGACATCGGGACTATGGCTACACCTTC
-	TRBV5-1	TRBJ1-1	TRBD1	CASSLGQGQDTEAFF	TGCGCCAGCAGCTTGGGACAGGGTCAGGACACTGAAGCTTTCTTT
-	TRBV7-2	TRBJ2-7	-	CASSLDRGVDEQYF	TGTGCCAGCAGCTTAGATCGCGGGGTTGACGAGCAGTACTTC
-	TRBV5-5	TRBJ2-2	TRBD1	CASSPQGIDTGELFF	TGTGCCAGCAGCCCACAGGGGATCGACACCGGGGAGCTGTTTTTT
-	TRBV29-1	TRBJ2-5	TRBD2	CSSTGTSGGSRETQYF	TGCAGCTCAACCGGGACTAGCGGGGGATCACGAGAGACCCAGTACTTC
-	TRBV21-1	TRBJ2-7	-	CASTFPTAYEQYF	TGTGCCAGCACCTTCCCAACAGCCTACGAGCAGTACTTC
-	TRBV6-5	TRBJ2-7	-	CASSAGPGTYEQYF	TGTGCCAGCAGCGCGGGACCTGGGACCTACGAGCAGTACTTC
-	TRBV19	TRBJ2-2	-	CASRMWGEDTGELFF	TGTGCCAGTCGGATGTGGGGGGAGGACACCGGGGAGCTGTTTTTT
-	TRBV7-9	TRBJ2-3	TRBD2	CASSFPGLAGGRTDTQYF	TGTGCCAGCAGCTTTCCGGGACTAGCGGGAGGGCGCACAGATACGCAGTATTTT
-	TRBV7-3	TRBJ2-3	TRBD2	CASSFTSGSGDTQYF	TGTGCCAGCAGCTTCACTAGCGGGAGTGGAGATACGCAGTATTTT
-	TRBV7-3	TRBJ2-1	-	CASSFSRGNYNEQFF	TGTGCCAGCAGCTTTAGCAGGGGTAACTACAATGAGCAGTTCTTC
-	TRBV9	TRBJ2-3	TRBD2	CASSNPGLVVDTQYF	TGTGCCAGCAGCAATCCGGGACTAGTTGTAGATACGCAGTATTTT
-	TRBV4-1	TRBJ1-2	-	CASSLTPGAKDGYTF	TGCGCCAGCAGCCTTACCCCAGGGGCGAAGGATGGCTACACCTTC
-	TRBV4-3	TRBJ1-3	-	CASSQVGVGNTIYF	TGCGCCAGCAGCCAAGTCGGGGTCGGAAACACCATATATTTT
-	TRBV5-6	TRBJ2-4	TRBD1	CASSFRDRGKNDIQYF	TGTGCCAGCAGCTTCCGGGACAGGGGGAAAAATGACATTCAGTACTTC
-	TRBV7-8	TRBJ2-7	-	CASSFVGTPKNEQYF	TGTGCCAGCAGCTTCGTGGGGACACCTAAGAACGAGCAGTACTTC
-	TRBV27	TRBJ2-1	TRBD2	CASTTARGTSSYNEQFF	TGTGCCAGCACCACTGCTAGGGGGACTAGCTCCTACAATGAGCAGTTCTTC
-	TRBV6-1	TRBJ2-5	-	CASSEEAGVGQETQYF	TGTGCCAGCAGTGAAGAGGCAGGGGTAGGGCAAGAGACTCAGTACTTC
-	TRBV6-6	TRBJ2-1	-	CASMVLGRDNEQFF	TGTGCCAGCATGGTCTTGGGGCGTGACAATGAGCAGTTCTTC
-	TRBV19	TRBJ2-7	TRBD2	CASRPRGSSYEQYF	TGTGCCAGTAGGCCACGCGGGAGTAGCTACGAGCAGTACTTC
-	TRBV2	TRBJ2-2	-	CASRGRGGGTGELFF	TGTGCCAGCAGAGGCCGCGGGGGCGGCACCGGGGAGCTGTTTTTT
-	TRBV7-8	TRBJ1-2	TRBD1	CASSVGTGPYGYTF	TGTGCCAGCAGCGTGGGGACAGGGCCCTATGGCTACACCTTC
-	TRBV4-2	TRBJ2-7	-	CASSQTWSPGHQYEQYF	TGTGCCAGCAGCCAAACCTGGTCTCCGGGACACCAGTACGAGCAGTACTTC
-	TRBV9	TRBJ2-2	TRBD2	CASSVAAGGPRTGELFF	TGTGCCAGCAGCGTAGCAGCGGGAGGGCCGCGGACCGGGGAGCTGTTTTTT
once	TRBV19	TRBJ2-7	TRBD1	CASSSWDRAYEQYF	TGTGCCAGTAGTTCCTGGGACAGAGCCTACGAGCAGTACTTC
-	TRBV7-2	TRBJ1-1	-	CASSLYPRLNTEAFF	TGTGCCAGCAGCTTATACCCAAGACTCAACACTGAAGCTTTCTTT
-	TRBV19	TRBJ2-1	-	CASATQGGNEQFF	TGTGCCAGTGCCACCCAGGGTGGCAATGAGCAGTTCTTC
-	TRBV18	TRBJ2-7	TRBD2	CASSPTGTSEQYF	TGTGCCAGCTCACCTACCGGGACTAGCGAGCAGTACTTC
-	TRBV18	TRBJ2-7	TRBD2	CASSPKTSGVRYEQYF	TGTGCCAGCTCACCAAAAACTAGCGGGGTGCGCTACGAGCAGTACTTC
-	TRBV11-1	TRBJ2-6	-	CASSSLVLPSGANVLTF	TGTGCCAGCAGCTCCCTAGTTCTGCCCTCTGGGGCCAACGTCCTGACTTTC
-	TRBV2	TRBJ2-1	-	CASKTGLEQFF	TGTGCCAGCAAAACAGGGCTTGAGCAGTTCTTC
-	TRBV5-1	TRBJ2-5	-	CASSPRGVIETQYF	TGCGCCAGCAGCCCCAGGGGGGTAATAGAGACCCAGTACTTC
-	TRBV5-6	TRBJ1-1	TRBD1	CASSGTGGTRENTEAFF	TGTGCCAGCAGCGGAACAGGGGGCACACGGGAGAACACTGAAGCTTTCTTT
once	TRBV7-2	TRBJ2-7	TRBD2	CASSPREDNSYEQYF	TGTGCCAGCAGCCCCCGGGAGGACAACTCCTACGAGCAGTACTTC
-	TRBV7-3	TRBJ1-2	TRBD1	CASSFLQGTEGYTF	TGTGCCAGCAGCTTTTTACAGGGGACAGAGGGCTACACCTTC
-	TRBV7-8	TRBJ1-1	-	CASSLAGRIGVPNTEAFF	TGTGCCAGCAGCTTAGCTGGACGGATCGGGGTCCCTAACACTGAAGCTTTCTTT
-	TRBV7-3	TRBJ2-1	TRBD1	CASRSRDSPVGEQFF	TGTGCCAGCAGGTCCCGGGACAGTCCCGTGGGTGAGCAGTTCTTC
-	TRBV9	TRBJ2-7	TRBD2	CASSTGLAGGPSYEQYF	TGTGCCAGCAGCACCGGACTAGCGGGAGGGCCCTCCTACGAGCAGTACTTC
-	TRBV15	TRBJ1-1	-	CATSRTRQTEAFF	TGTGCCACCAGCAGGACTCGGCAGACTGAAGCTTTCTTT
-	TRBV9	TRBJ1-5	-	CASSVTDGNQPQHF	TGTGCCAGCAGCGTAACTGATGGCAATCAGCCCCAGCATTTT
-	TRBV2	TRBJ1-1	TRBD1	CASSELWTGGPADTEAFF	TGTGCCAGCAGTGAACTATGGACAGGGGGACCGGCGGACACTGAAGCTTTCTTT
-	TRBV7-2	TRBJ2-1	TRBD2	CASSSQLAGRGEQFF	TGTGCCAGCAGCTCCCAGCTAGCGGGACGCGGTGAGCAGTTCTTC
-	TRBV7-2	TRBJ1-2	-	CASSLEARTANGYTF	TGTGCCAGCAGCTTAGAAGCTCGGACAGCTAATGGCTACACCTTC
-	TRBV11-3	TRBJ1-1	TRBD1	CASSLVVGQGENTEAFF	TGTGCCAGCAGCTTAGTAGTGGGACAGGGGGAAAACACTGAAGCTTTCTTT
-	TRBV5-5	TRBJ1-2	-	CASSSSGPGLGGYTF	TGTGCCAGCAGCTCGTCCGGGCCGGGATTAGGAGGCTACACCTTC